This TCR beta chain derives from a study of OX40 agonist ivuxolimab in advanced cancers. Study-level background: Patients were treated with intravenous ivuxolimab, dosed at 0.01 to 10 mg/kg and infused every 2 weeks. Findings and caveats of the study: Low levels of normalized T-cell clonal expansion also appeared in some nonresponders.

The CDR3 contains 12 residues. The V end lost 3 bases, the J end lost 13 bases, and 11 bases lay between the germline ends. CDR1 is SGDLS, CDR2 YYNGEE, per germline. As for this clone: Its antigen is not known.

The table came from immunoSEQ multiplex PCR; TCRdb's copy has only in-frame clones and leaves some out. The sample has approximately 28,000 clones, approximately 84% seen once. This TCR was sampled from an adult with an advanced solid tumor such as melanoma, head and neck, liver or kidney cancer. The sequencing used CD4+ or CD8+ T cells sorted from blood, collected in a trial of the OX40 agonist ivuxolimab. The genes are TRBV9 and TRBJ1-6, with no clear D. The CDR3 reads CASSELGFPLHF. The CDR3 nucleotides read TGTGCCAGCAGCGAACTGGGCTTCCCCCTCCACTTT.